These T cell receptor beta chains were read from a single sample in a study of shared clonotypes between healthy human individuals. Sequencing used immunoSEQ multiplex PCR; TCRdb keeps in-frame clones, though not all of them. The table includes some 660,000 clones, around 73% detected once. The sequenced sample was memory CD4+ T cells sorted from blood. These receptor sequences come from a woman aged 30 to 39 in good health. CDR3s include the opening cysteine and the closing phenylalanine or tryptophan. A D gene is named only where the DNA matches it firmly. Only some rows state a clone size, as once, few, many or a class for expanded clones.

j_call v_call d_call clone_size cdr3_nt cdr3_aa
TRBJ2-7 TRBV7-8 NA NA TGTGCCAGCAGCTTAGACGGGAGTAGGCAGTACTTC CASSLDGSRQYF
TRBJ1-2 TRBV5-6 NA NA TGTGCCAGCAGCTTGACGGCAGGGCCCCCCTCTACCTTC CASSLTAGPPSTF
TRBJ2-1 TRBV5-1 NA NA TGCGCCAGCAGCTTGTCCAGGGTGGAGCAGTTCTTC CASSLSRVEQFF
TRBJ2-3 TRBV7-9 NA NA TGTGCCAGCAGCCCCACCGAAACAGATACGCAGTATTTT CASSPTETDTQYF
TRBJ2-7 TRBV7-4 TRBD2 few TGTGCCAGCAGCTTATCCTGCGGGACTAGCGGCTCCTACGAGCAGTACTTC CASSLSCGTSGSYEQYF
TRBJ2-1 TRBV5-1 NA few TGCGCCAGCAGCCTCGGGACACCTGACAATGAGCAGTTCTTC CASSLGTPDNEQFF
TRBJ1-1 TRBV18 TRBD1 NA TGTGCCAGCTCACCATTCGACAGGGATGGTGAAGCTTTCTTT CASSPFDRDGEAFF
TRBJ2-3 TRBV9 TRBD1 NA TGTGCCAGCAGCGTTCGAGGGGACAGGGGGGCAGATACGCAGTATTTT CASSVRGDRGADTQYF
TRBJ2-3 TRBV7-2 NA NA TGTGCAACCTTTTTGTCGTCCACTAGGGCAGATACGCAGTATTTT CATFLSSTRADTQYF
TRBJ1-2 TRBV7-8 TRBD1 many TGTGCCAGCAGCGTCGGACAGGGAGGCTATGGCTACACCTTC CASSVGQGGYGYTF
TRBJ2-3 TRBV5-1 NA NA TGCGCCAGCAGGGGCCAGCCTAGCACAGATACGCAGTATTTT CASRGQPSTDTQYF
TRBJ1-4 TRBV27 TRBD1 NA TGTGCCAGCAGCTCTAGGGACAGGGGGAGAACTAATGAAAAACTGTTTTTT CASSSRDRGRTNEKLFF
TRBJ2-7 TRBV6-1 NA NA TGTGCCAGCAGTGAAGCTGGACAGCTCCCCTACGAGCAGTACTTC CASSEAGQLPYEQYF
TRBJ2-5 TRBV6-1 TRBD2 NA TGTGCCAGCACCCGGACTAGCGGCCCCCAGTACTTC CASTRTSGPQYF
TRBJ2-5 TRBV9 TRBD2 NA TGTGCCAGCAGCTTTTCTAGCGGGAGTTCAGAGACCCAGTACTTC CASSFSSGSSETQYF
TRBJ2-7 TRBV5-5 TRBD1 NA TGTGCCAGCAGCCCTCCGGGACAGACCGCCTACGAGCAGTACTTC CASSPPGQTAYEQYF
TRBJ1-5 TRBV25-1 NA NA TGTGCCAGCCCCTTGAGGCTCCGCAAGACGAATCAGCCCCAGCATTTT CASPLRLRKTNQPQHF
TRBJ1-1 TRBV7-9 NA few TGTGCCAGCAGCCCCAGGACAGCAAACACTGAAGCTTTCTTT CASSPRTANTEAFF
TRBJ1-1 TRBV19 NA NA TGTGCCAGTAGCTTGGGTAGCAGGAACACTGAAGCTTTCTTT CASSLGSRNTEAFF
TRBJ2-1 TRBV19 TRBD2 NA TGTGCCAGTAGTACGAGGACTAGCGGGAGTGGGAATGAGCAGTTCTTC CASSTRTSGSGNEQFF
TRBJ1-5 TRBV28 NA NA TGTGCCAGCAGCCCCCAGGGGATCCGTCAGCCCCAGCATTTT CASSPQGIRQPQHF